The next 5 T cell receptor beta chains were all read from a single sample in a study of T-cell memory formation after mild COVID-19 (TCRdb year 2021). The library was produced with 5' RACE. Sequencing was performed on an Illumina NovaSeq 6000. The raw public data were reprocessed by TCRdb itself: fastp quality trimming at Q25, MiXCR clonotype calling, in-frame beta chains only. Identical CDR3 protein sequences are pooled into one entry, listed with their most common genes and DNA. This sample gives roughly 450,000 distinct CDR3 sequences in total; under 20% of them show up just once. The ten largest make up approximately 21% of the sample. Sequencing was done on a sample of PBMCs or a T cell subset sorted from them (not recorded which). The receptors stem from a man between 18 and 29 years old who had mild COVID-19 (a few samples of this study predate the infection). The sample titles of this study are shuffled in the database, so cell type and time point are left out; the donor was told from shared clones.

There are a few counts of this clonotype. The DNA of the CDR3 is TGCGCCAGCAACCCTGACTCCTGGGGAGAGACCCAGTACTTC. Amino acid sequence: CASNPDSWGETQYF. This rearrangement joins TRBV5-1 to TRBJ2-5; D gene ambiguous. Germline V gene lookup returns CDR1 SGHRS and CDR2 YFSETQ. The CDR3 length is 14 residues. The germline V and J ends were trimmed by 6 bases and 4 bases, with 16 bases remaining between them.

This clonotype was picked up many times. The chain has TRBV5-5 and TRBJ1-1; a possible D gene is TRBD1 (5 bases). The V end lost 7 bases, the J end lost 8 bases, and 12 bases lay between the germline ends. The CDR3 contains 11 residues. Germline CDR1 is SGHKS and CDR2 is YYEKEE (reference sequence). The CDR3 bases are TGTGCCAGCGGAAGGGGTGGGGAAGCTTTCTTT. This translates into CASGRGGEAFF.

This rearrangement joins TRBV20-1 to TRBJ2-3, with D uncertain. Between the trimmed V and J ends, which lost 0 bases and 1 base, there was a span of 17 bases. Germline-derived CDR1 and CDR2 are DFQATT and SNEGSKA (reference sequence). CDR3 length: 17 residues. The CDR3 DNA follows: TGCAGTGCTAGAGATGTTAGGACGATGGCGGGCACAGATACGCAGTATTTT. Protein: CSARDVRTMAGTDTQYF.

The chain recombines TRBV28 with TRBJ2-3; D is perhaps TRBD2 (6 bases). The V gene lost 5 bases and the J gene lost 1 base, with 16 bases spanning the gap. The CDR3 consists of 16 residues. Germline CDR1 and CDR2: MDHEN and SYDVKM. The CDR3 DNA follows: TGTGCCAGCAGTCGCTACCCTAGCGATCGCACAGATACGCAGTATTTT. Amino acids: CASSRYPSDRTDTQYF.

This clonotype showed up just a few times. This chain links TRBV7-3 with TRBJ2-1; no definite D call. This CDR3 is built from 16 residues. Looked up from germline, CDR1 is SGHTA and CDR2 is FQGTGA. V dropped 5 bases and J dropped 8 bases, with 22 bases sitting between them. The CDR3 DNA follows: TGTGCCAGCAGCCCATCTGGAATTGCGTATCACGATGAGCAGTTCTTC. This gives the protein CASSPSGIAYHDEQFF.